Sequencing of this T cell receptor (beta chain) was carried out in a study of blood T cells in healthy people across ages. As to this clonotype: A read error may account for a junction end that differs from germline.

Primed by a sample-barcoded 5' primer and a J-beta primer mix, a second PCR proceeded for roughly 6 to 12 cycles. All cDNA molecules were each tagged by a template-switch adaptor with 12 random nucleotides. Each of the samples gave a minimum of 2.5 million paired-end reads that contained CDR3. TCRdb fed the 5' RACE reads into MiXCR, producing one record per CDR3 protein. This sample has roughly 410,000 distinct CDR3 sequences, with over 45% found just once. The donors, all healthy, were Caucasians living in Russia, aged roughly 6 to 95. Isolation yielded PBMCs, at least 6.5 million per sample, in every case. This CDR3 is 16 amino acids long. The germline gives CDR1 KGHSH, CDR2 LQKENI.

Sequences were obtained from blood. This receptor was identified in a man aged 55-75 years in good health. The rearrangement uses TRBV18 and TRBJ2-7; unclear D gene. The CDR3 region is CASSPQGKITSYELYF. The CDR3 DNA follows: TGTGCCAGCTCACCACAAGGAAAAATAACCTCCTACGAGCTGTACTTC.